This T cell receptor beta chain originates from a study of shared clonotypes between healthy human individuals. Whole-study results and caveats: Across four donors, naive CD4 shared around 5%, naive CD8 around 4%, memory CD4 2.3%, memory CD8 0.4%.

TCRdb's copy holds only in-frame clones and misses some; the assay was immunoSEQ multiplex PCR. The table includes 2,500,000 or so clones, roughly 93% detected once. On this clone: The target antigen is unknown. Other nucleotide sequences from this sample produce the same CDR3.

CD4+ cells yielded CD45RA+ naive and CD45RA-negative memory subsets. The CDR3 totals 15 residues. V shed 0 bases and J shed 0 bases, with 4 bases lying between them. Germline CDR1 reads SGHRS; CDR2 reads YFSETQ. Specimen: naive CD4+ T cells from PBMCs. The subset: CD45RA+ positively selected. The TCR originated in a man aged 18-30 years in good health. Some clones in this sample may be carry-over from other donors' samples. This chain links TRBV5-1 with TRBJ2-6; D is ambiguous. CDR3 coding DNA: TGCGCCAGCAGCTTGGGTAACTCTGGGGCCAACGTCCTGACTTTC. Protein product: CASSLGNSGANVLTF.